This T cell receptor beta chain is from a study of T cells in Graves' hyperthyroidism and ophthalmopathy. This clonotype occurred once. Newly diagnosed hyperthyroidism, duration under 2 months, in patients aged 18 to 65. The V segment lost 1 base and the J segment 4 bases; nucleotides outside the gene matches: 5. CDR3 length: 15 residues. Germline V gene data show CDR1 as LGHDT and CDR2 as YNNKEL (reference sequence). Amplification yielded TCR beta CDR3 regions, with RNA transcripts as the source. The primer set for the first-round RT-PCR of the TCR CDR3 was HTBI. One entry per CDR3 protein results from TCRdb running MiXCR on the multiplex PCR reads. The sample has approximately 370,000 distinct CDR3 sequences, 17% seen once; the top ten hold about a third.

The sequenced material came from blood. The J gene is TRBJ2-3, the V gene TRBV3-1, with 7 bases matching TRBD1. The receptor was derived from a woman aged 30 to 39 with Graves' hyperthyroidism that later progressed to Graves' ophthalmopathy. CDR3 coding DNA: TGTGCCAGCAGCCAAGGAGAGGGGGCGGCAGATACGCAGTATTTT. Its protein is CASSQGEGAADTQYF.